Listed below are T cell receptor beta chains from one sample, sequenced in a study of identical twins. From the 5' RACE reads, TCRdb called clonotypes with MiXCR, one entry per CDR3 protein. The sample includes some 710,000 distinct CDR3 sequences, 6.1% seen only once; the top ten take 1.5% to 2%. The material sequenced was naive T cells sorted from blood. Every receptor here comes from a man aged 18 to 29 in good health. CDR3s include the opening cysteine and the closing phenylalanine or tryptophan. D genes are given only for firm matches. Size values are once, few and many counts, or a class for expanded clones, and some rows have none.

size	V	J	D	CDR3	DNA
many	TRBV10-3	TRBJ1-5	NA	CAHRGGVGQPQHF	TGTGCCCATCGGGGGGGAGTTGGTCAGCCCCAGCATTTT
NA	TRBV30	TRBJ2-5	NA	CAWSVPGPYLVQTQYF	TGTGCCTGGAGTGTACCGGGCCCTTACCTCGTGCAGACCCAGTACTTC
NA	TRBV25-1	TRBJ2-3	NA	CASPTTDTQYF	TGTGCCAGCCCGACAACAGATACGCAGTATTTT
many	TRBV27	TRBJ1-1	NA	CASSLYPGRDTEAFF	TGTGCCAGCAGTTTGTACCCAGGGAGGGACACTGAAGCTTTCTTT
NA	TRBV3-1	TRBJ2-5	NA	CASSQSGRGQETQYF	TGTGCCAGCAGCCAATCAGGGAGAGGGCAAGAGACCCAGTACTTC
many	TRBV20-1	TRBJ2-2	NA	CSAIGTFNTGELFF	TGCAGTGCTATAGGGACTTTTAACACCGGGGAGCTGTTTTTT
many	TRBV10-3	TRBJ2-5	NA	CAISESSMVVGTETQYF	TGTGCCATCAGTGAGTCGAGTATGGTGGTGGGAACGGAGACCCAGTACTTC
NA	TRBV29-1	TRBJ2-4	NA	CSVAPHLAKNIQYF	TGCAGCGTTGCACCCCATTTGGCCAAAAACATTCAGTACTTC
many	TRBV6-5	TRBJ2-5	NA	CASSYSSGYETQYF	TGTGCCAGCAGTTACTCGTCGGGATACGAGACCCAGTACTTC
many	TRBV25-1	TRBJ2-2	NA	CASSELNSPNTGELFF	TGTGCCAGCAGTGAATTGAACAGCCCGAACACCGGGGAGCTGTTTTTT
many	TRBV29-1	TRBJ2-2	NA	CSGSGLTGELFF	TGCAGCGGCTCAGGGTTAACCGGGGAGCTGTTTTTT
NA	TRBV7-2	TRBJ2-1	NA	CASSLGLRGATHEQFF	TGTGCCAGCAGCTTAGGTCTTCGGGGGGCGACCCATGAGCAGTTCTTC
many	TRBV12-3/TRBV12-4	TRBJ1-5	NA	CASSLGTPARISTSNQPQHF	TGTGCCAGCAGTTTGGGGACCCCGGCCCGAATAAGCACAAGCAATCAGCCCCAGCATTTT
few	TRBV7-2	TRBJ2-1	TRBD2	CASSLESGGRTDF	TGTGCCAGCAGCTTAGAAAGCGGCGGGAGGACCGACTTC
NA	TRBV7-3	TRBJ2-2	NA	CASSSPDQGSGGELFF	TGTGCCAGCAGTTCCCCTGACCAGGGCTCCGGCGGGGAGCTGTTTTTT
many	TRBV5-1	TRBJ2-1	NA	CASSLEGGTYNEQFF	TGCGCCAGCAGCTTGGAGGGCGGTACCTACAATGAGCAGTTCTTC
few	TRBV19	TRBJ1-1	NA	CASTTTRRGNTEAFF	TGTGCCAGTACCACCACCCGACGGGGGAACACTGAAGCTTTCTTT
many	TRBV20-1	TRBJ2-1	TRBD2	CSARDLGGGANNEQFF	TGCAGTGCTAGAGATCTGGGCGGGGGAGCCAACAATGAGCAGTTCTTC
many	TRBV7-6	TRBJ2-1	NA	CASSLVAGSAGEQFF	TGTGCCAGCAGCTTAGTGGCGGGCTCCGCGGGTGAGCAGTTCTTC
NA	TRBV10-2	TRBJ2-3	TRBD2	CASSLAGGLSDTQYF	TGCGCCAGCTCGTTAGCGGGAGGCCTTTCAGATACGCAGTATTTT
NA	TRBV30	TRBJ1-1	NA	CAWSQRNTEAFF	TGTGCCTGGAGTCAGAGGAACACTGAAGCTTTCTTT
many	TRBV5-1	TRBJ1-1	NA	CASSLVQETEAFF	TGCGCCAGCAGCTTGGTCCAGGAGACTGAAGCTTTCTTT
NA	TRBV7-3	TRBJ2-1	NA	CASTLGGSYNEQFF	TGTGCCAGCACCCTAGGGGGCTCCTACAATGAGCAGTTCTTC
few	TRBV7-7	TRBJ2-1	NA	CASSPRGRESTLEQFF	TGTGCCAGCAGCCCGAGAGGACGGGAGTCTACTCTTGAGCAGTTCTTC
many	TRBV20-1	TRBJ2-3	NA	CSAAGTGSTDTQYF	TGCAGTGCAGCCGGGACTGGCAGCACAGATACGCAGTATTTT
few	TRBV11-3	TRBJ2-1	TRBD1	CASSPGQGSEQFF	TGTGCCAGCAGCCCCGGACAGGGGAGTGAGCAGTTCTTC
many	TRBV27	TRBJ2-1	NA	CASSLFWSSYNEQFF	TGTGCCAGCAGTTTATTCTGGAGCTCCTACAATGAGCAGTTCTTC
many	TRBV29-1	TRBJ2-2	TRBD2	CSVGGRANGELFF	TGCAGCGTTGGGGGGAGGGCCAACGGGGAGCTGTTTTTT
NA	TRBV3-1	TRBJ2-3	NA	CASSQDMRIGDTQYF	TGTGCCAGCAGCCAAGATATGAGGATAGGAGATACGCAGTATTTT
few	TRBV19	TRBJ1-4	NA	CASSAHPSWGGGEKLFF	TGTGCCAGTAGTGCCCACCCAAGTTGGGGAGGGGGTGAAAAACTGTTTTTT
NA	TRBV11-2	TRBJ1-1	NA	CASSFFGKNTEAFF	TGTGCCAGCAGCTTTTTTGGTAAGAACACTGAAGCTTTCTTT
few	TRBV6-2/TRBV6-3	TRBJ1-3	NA	CASSYLESSGNTIYF	TGTGCCAGCAGTTACCTCGAAAGCTCTGGAAACACCATATATTTT
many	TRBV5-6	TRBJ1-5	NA	CASSLRGLSNQPQHF	TGTGCCAGCAGCTTGAGGGGCCTAAGCAATCAGCCCCAGCATTTT
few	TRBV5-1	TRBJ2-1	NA	CASRAGTPTDEQFF	TGCGCCAGCAGGGCCGGGACCCCAACGGATGAGCAGTTCTTC
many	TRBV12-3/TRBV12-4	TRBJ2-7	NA	CASTGPGSVGRPYEQYF	TGTGCCAGCACCGGACCCGGCTCGGTGGGGAGACCCTACGAGCAGTACTTC
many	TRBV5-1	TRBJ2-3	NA	CASSPTWGTDTQYF	TGCGCCAGCAGCCCAACGTGGGGCACAGATACGCAGTATTTT
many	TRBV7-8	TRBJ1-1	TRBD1	CASSRTRQGMAEAFF	TGTGCCAGCAGCCGAACGAGACAGGGGATGGCTGAAGCTTTCTTT
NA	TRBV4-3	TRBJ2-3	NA	CASSLRLQPESDTQYF	TGCGCCAGCAGCCTAAGACTGCAGCCAGAATCAGATACGCAGTATTTT
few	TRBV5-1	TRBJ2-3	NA	CASRGFGQTNGPTSTDTQYF	TGCGCCAGCAGGGGTTTTGGACAGACCAACGGCCCAACTAGCACAGATACGCAGTATTTT
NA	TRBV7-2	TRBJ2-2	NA	CASSSRNPYTGELFF	TGTGCCAGCAGCTCCCGGAATCCTTACACCGGGGAGCTGTTTTTT
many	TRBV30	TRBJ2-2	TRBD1	CAWSSGTGAGELFF	TGTGCCTGGAGTTCCGGGACAGGGGCCGGGGAGCTGTTTTTT
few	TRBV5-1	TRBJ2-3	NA	CASSGGGSGTDTQYF	TGCGCCAGCAGCGGGGGCGGGAGCGGGACAGATACGCAGTATTTT
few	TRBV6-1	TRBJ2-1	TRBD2	CASSEGLAGFGEQFF	TGTGCCAGCAGTGAGGGACTAGCGGGTTTCGGTGAGCAGTTCTTC
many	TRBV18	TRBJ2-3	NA	CASSPLADTDTQYF	TGTGCCAGCTCACCACTGGCAGATACAGATACGCAGTATTTT
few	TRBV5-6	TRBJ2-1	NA	CASSAGQRGNNEQFF	TGTGCCAGCAGCGCGGGACAAAGGGGGAACAATGAGCAGTTCTTC
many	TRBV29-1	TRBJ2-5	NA	CSVANRNQETQYF	TGCAGCGTCGCTAACAGGAACCAAGAGACCCAGTACTTC
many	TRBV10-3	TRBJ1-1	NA	CAISETQGGAGGTEAFF	TGTGCCATCAGTGAGACACAAGGGGGGGCCGGGGGCACTGAAGCTTTCTTT
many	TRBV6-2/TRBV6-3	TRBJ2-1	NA	CASSRSQGRSYNEQFF	TGTGCCAGCAGCCGATCTCAGGGTCGCTCCTACAATGAGCAGTTCTTC
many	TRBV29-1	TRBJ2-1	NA	CSDKPHEQFF	TGCAGCGATAAGCCCCATGAGCAGTTCTTC
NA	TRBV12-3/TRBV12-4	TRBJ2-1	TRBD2	CASTYSGSNYNEQFF	TGTGCCAGCACTTACAGCGGGAGCAACTACAATGAGCAGTTCTTC
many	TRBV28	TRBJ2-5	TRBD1	CASSSSRTGPKTQYF	TGTGCCAGCAGTTCATCACGGACAGGGCCAAAGACCCAGTACTTC
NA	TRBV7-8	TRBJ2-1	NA	CASSPLPVGGSDNEQFF	TGTGCCAGCAGCCCACTCCCCGTTGGGGGGTCGGACAATGAGCAGTTCTTC
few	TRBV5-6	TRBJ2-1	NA	CASRESSGLINNEQFF	TGTGCCAGCAGGGAGAGTTCGGGACTCATCAACAATGAGCAGTTCTTC
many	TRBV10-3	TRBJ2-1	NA	CAIGGAASSYNEQFF	TGTGCCATCGGGGGAGCGGCTAGCTCCTACAATGAGCAGTTCTTC
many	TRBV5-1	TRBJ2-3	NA	CATKLGVTDTQYF	TGCGCCACCAAGCTCGGGGTCACAGATACGCAGTATTTT